The rows below give T cell receptor beta chains drawn from one sample of a study of cytomegalovirus exposure and HLA in healthy donors. Assay: immunoSEQ multiplex PCR; the TCRdb copy retains only in-frame clones and omits some. The table includes tens of thousands of clones, 65% to 85% detected once. Sequencing was performed on PBMCs. These receptors were taken from a man aged 25 to 40 in good health and CMV-seronegative. The CDR3 runs from the conserved cysteine through the conserved F or W. The order of the fields is J gene, V gene, clone size, D gene, CDR3 protein, CDR3 DNA. A D gene is named only where the DNA matches it firmly. A clone size is listed for some rows: how often the clone was seen (once, few, many), or a class if it is expanded.

TRBJ2-7,TRBV7-9,.,.,CASSLEQGRVVEQYF,TGTGCCAGCAGCTTAGAACAGGGTCGGGTAGTGGAGCAGTACTTC
TRBJ2-1,TRBV19,few,.,CASNSGTSFYNEQFF,TGTGCCAGTAACTCCGGGACAAGTTTTTACAATGAGCAGTTCTTC
TRBJ1-2,TRBV6-1,.,.,CASSPRPEDGYTF,TGTGCCAGCAGCCCGCGGCCGGAAGATGGCTACACCTTC
TRBJ1-5,TRBV7-3,.,TRBD1,CASSLGQAAPQHF,TGTGCCAGCAGCCTCGGACAGGCTGCGCCCCAGCATTTT
TRBJ1-1,TRBV2,.,.,CASSEQGLMNTEAFF,TGTGCCAGCAGTGAACAGGGGTTAATGAACACTGAAGCTTTCTTT
TRBJ1-5,TRBV4-3,.,.,CASSQVEAGVQPQHF,TGCGCCAGCAGCCAAGTGGAGGCAGGGGTTCAGCCCCAGCATTTT
TRBJ1-2,TRBV9,.,TRBD1,CASSVGGQGGYGYTF,TGTGCCAGCAGCGTAGGGGGACAGGGTGGCTATGGCTACACCTTC
TRBJ2-2,TRBV15,once,.,CATRARTLAGELFF,TGTGCCACCAGGGCCCGTACATTGGCCGGGGAGCTGTTTTTT
TRBJ2-7,TRBV9,.,TRBD1,CASSVEDRGRKYF,TGTGCCAGCAGCGTAGAGGACAGGGGGAGGAAGTACTTC
TRBJ1-4,TRBV7-9,once,.,CASSLGRSVAGANEKLFF,TGTGCCAGCAGCTTAGGTCGGTCGGTGGCAGGGGCGAATGAAAAACTGTTTTTT
TRBJ1-1,TRBV13,.,.,CASIQRTVEAFF,TGTGCCAGCATCCAAAGGACAGTTGAAGCTTTCTTT
TRBJ2-7,TRBV5-4,.,.,CASSLVGGGEQYF,TGTGCCAGCAGCTTGGTTGGGGGCGGCGAGCAGTACTTC
TRBJ1-1,TRBV19,.,.,CASSIRAAGLNTEAFF,TGTGCCAGTAGTATTCGTGCGGCTGGATTGAACACTGAAGCTTTCTTT
TRBJ1-1,TRBV7-9,.,TRBD1,CSSSVGQLEAFF,TGTTCCAGCAGCGTGGGACAGCTTGAAGCTTTCTTT
TRBJ2-1,TRBV4-1,.,TRBD2,CASSHDSSGGANEQFF,TGCGCCAGCAGCCATGACTCTAGCGGGGGGGCCAATGAGCAGTTCTTC
TRBJ1-1,TRBV29-1,.,TRBD1,CSVDFHRGRTEAFF,TGCAGCGTTGATTTCCACAGGGGAAGGACTGAAGCTTTCTTT
TRBJ1-5,TRBV5-4,.,TRBD1,CASSLQGADQPQHF,TGTGCCAGCAGCTTACAGGGGGCCGATCAGCCCCAGCATTTT
TRBJ1-1,TRBV7-9,once,TRBD1,CASRWGGQGSTEAFF,TGTGCCAGCAGATGGGGAGGACAGGGGAGCACTGAAGCTTTCTTT
TRBJ1-2,TRBV5-1,.,TRBD1,CASSTQTGGVTGYTF,TGCGCCAGCAGCACTCAGACAGGGGGCGTAACTGGCTACACCTTC
TRBJ2-3,TRBV19,few,TRBD2,CASSMLAGAFTDTQYF,TGTGCCAGTAGTATGCTAGCGGGGGCCTTCACAGATACGCAGTATTTT
TRBJ2-3,TRBV5-1,.,.,CASSLSGQYTDTQYF,TGCGCCAGCAGCTTATCGGGACAATACACAGATACGCAGTATTTT
TRBJ1-2,TRBV19,.,TRBD1,CASSILEGASGYTF,TGTGCCAGTAGTATCCTTGAGGGGGCAAGTGGCTACACCTTC
TRBJ1-4,TRBV2,.,TRBD1,CASSVDRVQHEKLFF,TGTGCCAGCAGTGTGGACAGGGTCCAACATGAAAAACTGTTTTTT
TRBJ1-1,TRBV18,.,TRBD1,CASSHSQGADTEAFF,TGTGCCAGCTCGCATTCACAGGGGGCTGACACTGAAGCTTTCTTT
TRBJ1-3,TRBV2,.,.,CASRQDISGNTIYF,TGTGCCAGCAGGCAGGACATCTCTGGAAACACCATATATTTT